This T cell receptor (beta chain) is from a study of breast tumors, draining lymph nodes, adjacent tissues. V gave up 0 bases and J gave up 7 bases, with 9 bases separating them. Germline V lookup: CDR1 SGHAT, CDR2 FQNNGV. CDR3 length: 13 residues. Study outcomes and limitations: Luminal-like breast cancer showed significantly greater tumor-nontumor repertoire similarity than basal-like breast cancer did.

Breast cancer patients provided tissue from their axillary draining lymph nodes. One entry per CDR3 protein, called by TCRdb with MiXCR from the multiplex PCR reads. The table has about 110,000 distinct CDR3 sequences, more than 25% seen once. This clonotype was found many times. As yet, its antigen is unknown. The rearrangement uses TRBV11-2 and TRBJ1-2; tentatively, D is TRBD1 (5 bases). This clonotype originated in a female donor with breast cancer. Some clones in this sample may be carry-over from other donors' samples. The sample consisted of axillary lymph node tissue. The CDR3 here is CASSLEPGSGYTF. The CDR3, as DNA: TGTGCCAGCAGCTTAGAACCAGGGAGTGGCTACACCTTC.